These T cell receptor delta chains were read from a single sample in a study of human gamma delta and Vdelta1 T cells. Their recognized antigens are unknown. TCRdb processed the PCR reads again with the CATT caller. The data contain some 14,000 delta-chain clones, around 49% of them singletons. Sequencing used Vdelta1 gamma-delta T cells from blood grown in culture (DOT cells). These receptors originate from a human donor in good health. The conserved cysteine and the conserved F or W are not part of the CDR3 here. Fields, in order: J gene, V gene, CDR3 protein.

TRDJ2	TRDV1	ALGQRRGLPLSYRSAAQLF
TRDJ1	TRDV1	ALGEPIPILGDTAATDKLI
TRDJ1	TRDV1	ALGELSAFPWPTGGYSPRYTDKLI
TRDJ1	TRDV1	ALGEPVRDLPLEYTDKLI
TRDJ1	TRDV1	ALGSLPGDRGKLI
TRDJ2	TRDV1	ALGTISLPLTAQLF
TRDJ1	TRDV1	ALGDSQRRGGGLSVGADKLI
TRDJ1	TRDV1	ALGGSLSIRLGDTVDKLI
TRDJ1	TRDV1	ALGDFGLPFSDKLI
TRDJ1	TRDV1	ALGEEKTPSVLRLLGDIITPDYTDKLI
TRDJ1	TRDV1	ALGEPSYHKAGGSIPTDKLI
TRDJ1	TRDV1	ALGDLPHSSYRGDTRPDKLI
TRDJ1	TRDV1	ALGESRARLGDLGTDKLI
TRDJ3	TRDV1	ALGNSPPGRTGSWDTRQMF
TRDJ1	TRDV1	ALGELSDVTGGYSPYTDKLI
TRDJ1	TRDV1	ALGEFTTTATRHWGLAPYTDKLI
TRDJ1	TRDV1	ALGKPLGTGVWYTDKLI
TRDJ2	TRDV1	ALGERGLLSLGDTPLTAQLF
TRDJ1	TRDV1	ALGDSYSLGDSTRGTDKLI
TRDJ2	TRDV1	ALGKVPYLDSRELGPLTAQLF
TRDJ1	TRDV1	ALGEEAAPVLGINTDKLI
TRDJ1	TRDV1	ALGECDVLEYTDKLI
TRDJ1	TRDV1	ALGEHTLGSWGISTYTDKLI
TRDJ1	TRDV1	ALGGDLLGDDTDKLI
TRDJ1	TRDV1	ALGDHLHSTGDPLGQLI
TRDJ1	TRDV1	ALGELPLGDQYSDKLI
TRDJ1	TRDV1	ALGERKAFVGMGDSTDKLI
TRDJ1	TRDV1	ALAPRVTTGGYLADKLI
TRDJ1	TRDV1	ALGNGYAGGYRGTDKLI
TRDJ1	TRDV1	SVPRIAFVGGETYTDKLI
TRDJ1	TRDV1	ALGERGEWTGGLTDKLI
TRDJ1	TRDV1	ALGERYAGGYNGPDKLI
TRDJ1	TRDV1	ALGELDRLPPGLDKLI
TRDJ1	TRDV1	ALGELSLLGDIADKLI
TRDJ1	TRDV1	ALGDFSFLRYWGIPSHTDKLI